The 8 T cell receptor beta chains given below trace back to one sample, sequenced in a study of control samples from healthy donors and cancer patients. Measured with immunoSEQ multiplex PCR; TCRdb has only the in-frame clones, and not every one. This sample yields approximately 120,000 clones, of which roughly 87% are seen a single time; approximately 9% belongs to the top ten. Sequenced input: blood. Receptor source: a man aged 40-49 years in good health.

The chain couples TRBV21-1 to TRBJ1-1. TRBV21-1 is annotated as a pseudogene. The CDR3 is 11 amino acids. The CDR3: CASSPRGEAFF. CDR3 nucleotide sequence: TGTGCCAGCAGCCCTCGGGGTGAAGCTTTCTTT.

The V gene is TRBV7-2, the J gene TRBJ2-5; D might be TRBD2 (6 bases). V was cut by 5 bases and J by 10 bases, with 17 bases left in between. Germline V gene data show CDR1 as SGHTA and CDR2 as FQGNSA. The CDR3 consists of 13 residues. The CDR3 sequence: CASSPRAGLDQYF. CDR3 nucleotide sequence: TGTGCCAGCAGCCCGCGCGCGGGGCTCGACCAGTACTTC.

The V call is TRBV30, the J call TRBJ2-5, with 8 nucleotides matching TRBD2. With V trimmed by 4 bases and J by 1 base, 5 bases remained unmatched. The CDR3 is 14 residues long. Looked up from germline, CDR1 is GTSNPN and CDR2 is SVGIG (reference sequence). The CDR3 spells CAWIGGARQETQYF. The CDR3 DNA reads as TGTGCCTGGATCGGGGGGGCCCGCCAAGAGACCCAGTACTTC.

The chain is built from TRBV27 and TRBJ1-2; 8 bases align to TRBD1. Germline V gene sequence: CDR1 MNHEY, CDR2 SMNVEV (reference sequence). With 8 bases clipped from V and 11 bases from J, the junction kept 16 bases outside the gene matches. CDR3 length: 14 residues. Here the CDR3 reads CASASPGTGGRYTF. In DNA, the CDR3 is TGTGCCAGCGCTAGTCCTGGGACAGGTGGGCGGTACACCTTC.

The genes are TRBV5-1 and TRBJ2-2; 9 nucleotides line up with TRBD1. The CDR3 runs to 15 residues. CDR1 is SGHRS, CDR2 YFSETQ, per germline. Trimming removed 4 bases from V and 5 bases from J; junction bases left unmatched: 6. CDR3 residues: CASSPTGGGTGELFF. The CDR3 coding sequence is TGCGCCAGCAGCCCGACAGGGGGTGGGACCGGGGAGCTGTTTTTT.

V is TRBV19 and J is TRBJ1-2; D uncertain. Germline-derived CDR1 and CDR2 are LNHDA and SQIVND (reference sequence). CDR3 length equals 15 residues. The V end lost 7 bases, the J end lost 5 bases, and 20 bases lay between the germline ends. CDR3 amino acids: CASIDQGGVGYGYTF. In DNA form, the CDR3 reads TGTGCCAGTATCGACCAAGGCGGGGTTGGGTATGGCTACACCTTC.

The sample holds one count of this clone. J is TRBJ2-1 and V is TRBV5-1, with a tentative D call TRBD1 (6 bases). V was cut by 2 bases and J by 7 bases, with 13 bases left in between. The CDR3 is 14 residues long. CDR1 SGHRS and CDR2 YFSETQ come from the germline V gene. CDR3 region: CASSLQGVANEQFF. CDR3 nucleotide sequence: TGCGCCAGCAGCTTACAGGGTGTAGCTAATGAGCAGTTCTTC.

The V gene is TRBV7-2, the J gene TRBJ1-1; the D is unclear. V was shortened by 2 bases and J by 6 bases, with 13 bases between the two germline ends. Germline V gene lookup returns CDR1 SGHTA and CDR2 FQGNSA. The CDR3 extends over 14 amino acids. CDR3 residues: CASSLPRPGAEAFF. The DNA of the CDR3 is TGTGCCAGCAGCTTACCAAGGCCGGGTGCTGAAGCTTTCTTT.